The sequence of this T cell receptor (beta chain) was determined in a study of PD-1 blockade in mismatch repair-deficient tumors. Study-wide context: Enrolled about 2012-2016, patients had progressing, pretreated mismatch repair-deficient cancers of about twelve types.

Study-wide findings and caveats: Rapid post-treatment expansion, then contraction, generally preceding radiologic response, marked tumor-resident clones.

The TCR-sequenced patients were a few responders to pembrolizumab. Profiled with immunoSEQ multiplex PCR; TCRdb holds only in-frame clones, not every one. The sample comprises about 84,000 clones, roughly 80% of which are singletons, and around 2.7% rests with the top ten. The count of this clone is one. The antigen remains undetermined. Material: peripheral blood, obtained 12 weeks after starting pembrolizumab. This sequence was found in an adult with mismatch repair-deficient cancer.

CDR3 loop: CASSEYGLAVTGELFF. The CDR3 region has the DNA TGTGCCAGCAGTGAATACGGTCTAGCAGTCACCGGGGAGCTGTTTTTT. V and J are TRBV25-1 and TRBJ2-2, with D tentatively TRBD2 (5 bases). The CDR3 runs to 16 residues. V was pared by 0 bases and J by 4 bases, with 12 bases between. Germline values: CDR1 MGHDK, CDR2 SYGVNS.